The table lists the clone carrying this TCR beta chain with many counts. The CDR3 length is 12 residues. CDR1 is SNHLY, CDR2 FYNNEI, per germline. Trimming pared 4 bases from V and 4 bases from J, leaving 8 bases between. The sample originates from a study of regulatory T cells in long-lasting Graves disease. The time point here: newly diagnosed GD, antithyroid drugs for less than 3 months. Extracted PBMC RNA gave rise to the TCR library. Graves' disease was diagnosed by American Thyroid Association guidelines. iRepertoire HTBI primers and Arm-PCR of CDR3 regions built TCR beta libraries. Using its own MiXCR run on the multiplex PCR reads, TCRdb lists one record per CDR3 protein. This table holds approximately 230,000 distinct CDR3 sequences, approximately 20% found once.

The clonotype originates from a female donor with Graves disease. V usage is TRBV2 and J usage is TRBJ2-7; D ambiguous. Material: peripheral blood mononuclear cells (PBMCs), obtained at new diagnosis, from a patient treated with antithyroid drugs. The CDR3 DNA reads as TGTGCCAGCAGTGGTTTGGTTTACGAGCAGTACTTC. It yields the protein CASSGLVYEQYF.